This record covers a single T cell receptor (beta chain). The data stem from a study of blood T cell repertoires in COVID-19. Study at large: The origin of the acute and convalescent COVID-19 samples was the United States, Italy and Spain.

The CDR3 is 19 residues long. The V segment lost 4 bases and the J segment 4 bases; nucleotides outside the gene matches: 14. Germline CDR1 is SEHNR and CDR2 is FQNEAQ (reference sequence). All enrollees were about 18 to 89 years old and from 25 or so US areas. Participant reports of clinical history set cohort assignment. As originally analysed: Amplification with reference gene primers provided the estimates of nucleated cell counts. TCRdb's table, derived via immunoSEQ multiplex PCR, lists solely in-frame clones and lacks some. From that table come the V and J calls and clone size; the DNA was used to work out D and trimming. The table lists hundreds of thousands of clones, around 91% of them singletons, with roughly 1.1% in the top ten.

The TCR sequence derives from a man aged 25-45 years who had recovered from COVID-19. The sample comprised PBMCs or T cells enriched from blood (not recorded which). The rearrangement joins TRBV7-9 to TRBJ2-6; 9 positions agree with TRBD1. The CDR3 here is CASSYRDRVDLSGANVLTF. In DNA, the CDR3 is TGTGCCAGCAGCTACCGGGACAGGGTTGACCTTTCGGGGGCCAACGTCCTGACTTTC.